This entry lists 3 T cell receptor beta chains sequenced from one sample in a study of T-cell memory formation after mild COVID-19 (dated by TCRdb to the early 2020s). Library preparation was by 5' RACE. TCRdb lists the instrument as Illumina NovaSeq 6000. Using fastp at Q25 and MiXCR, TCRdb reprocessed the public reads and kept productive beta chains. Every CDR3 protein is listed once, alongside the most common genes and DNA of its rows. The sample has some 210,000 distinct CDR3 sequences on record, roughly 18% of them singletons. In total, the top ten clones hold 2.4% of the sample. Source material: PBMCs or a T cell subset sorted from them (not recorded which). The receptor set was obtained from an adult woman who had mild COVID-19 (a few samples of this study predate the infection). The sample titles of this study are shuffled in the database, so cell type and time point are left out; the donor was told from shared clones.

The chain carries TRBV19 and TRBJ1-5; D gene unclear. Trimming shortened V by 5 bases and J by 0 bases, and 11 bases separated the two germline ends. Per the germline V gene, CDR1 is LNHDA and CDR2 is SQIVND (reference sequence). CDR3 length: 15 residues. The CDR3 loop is CASSVGRISNQPQHF. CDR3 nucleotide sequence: TGTGCCAGTAGTGTAGGGAGGATTAGCAATCAGCCCCAGCATTTT.

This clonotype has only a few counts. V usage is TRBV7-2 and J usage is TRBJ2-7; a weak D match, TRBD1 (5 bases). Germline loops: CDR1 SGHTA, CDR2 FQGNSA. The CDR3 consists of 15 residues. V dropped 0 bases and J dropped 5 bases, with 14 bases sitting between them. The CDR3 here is CASSLAVQGRHEQYF. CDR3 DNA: TGTGCCAGCAGCTTAGCCGTCCAGGGTAGACACGAGCAGTACTTC. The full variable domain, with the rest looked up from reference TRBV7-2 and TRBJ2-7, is GAGVSQSPSNKVTEKGKDVELRCDPISGHTALYWYRQSLGQGLEFLIYFQGNSAPDKSGLPSDRFSAERTGGSVSTLTIQRTQQEDSAVYLCASSLAVQGRHEQYFGPGTRLTVT.

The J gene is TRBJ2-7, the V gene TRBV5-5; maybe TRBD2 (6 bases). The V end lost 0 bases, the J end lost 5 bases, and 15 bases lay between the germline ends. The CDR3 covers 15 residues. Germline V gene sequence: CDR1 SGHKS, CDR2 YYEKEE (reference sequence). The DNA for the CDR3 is TGTGCCAGCAGCTTGGTAGTTGGGAGGAGCCACGAGCAGTACTTC. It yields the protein CASSLVVGRSHEQYF.